Listed below are T cell receptor beta chains from one sample, sequenced in a study of neurological immune-mediated disorders. TCRdb independently ran MiXCR on the 5' RACE reads; one entry per CDR3 protein. The repertoire holds tens of thousands of distinct CDR3 sequences, with about 10% as singletons. Sequencing was performed on PBMCs. The receptors stem from a man younger than 40 in good health. The CDR3 runs from the conserved cysteine through the conserved F or W. Each record gives: V gene, J gene, clone size, D gene, CDR3 DNA, CDR3 protein. A D gene is named only where the DNA matches it firmly. Some rows have no size entry. The others give once, few or many, or a class for an expanded clone.

TRBV5-6	TRBJ2-7	.	.	TGTGCCAGCAGCCCTCAGGGCCGGATCTACGAGCAGTACTTC	CASSPQGRIYEQYF
TRBV20-1	TRBJ2-7	many	TRBD2	TGCAGTGCCCCTAGCGGGAGTTCCCACGAGCAGTACTTC	CSAPSGSSHEQYF
TRBV5-1	TRBJ2-7	many	TRBD2	TGCGCCAGCAGCTTCGGTAGCGGGAGGCGTACCTACGAGCAGTACTTC	CASSFGSGRRTYEQYF
TRBV7-9	TRBJ1-6	many	.	TGTGCCAGCAGCTTAGCGGTACAGGGTAATTCACCCCTCCACTTT	CASSLAVQGNSPLHF
TRBV6-5	TRBJ2-7	many	TRBD2	TGTGCCAGCAGTAGAAGCGGGAGGCGCGACGAGCAGTACTTC	CASSRSGRRDEQYF
TRBV27	TRBJ1-1	.	TRBD1	TGTGCCAGCAGGGGGGGGACAGGGTTTACTGAAGCTTTCTTT	CASRGGTGFTEAFF
TRBV27	TRBJ2-3	many	TRBD2	TGTGCCAGCAGTACCATAGCGGGAGGGGGCACAGATACGCAGTATTTT	CASSTIAGGGTDTQYF
TRBV6-5	TRBJ2-3	many	TRBD2	TGTGCCAGCAGACTAGCGGGATTCACAGATACGCAGTATTTT	CASRLAGFTDTQYF
TRBV27	TRBJ2-7	.	.	TGTGCCAGCAGTTTAATGGGTCGGCTTTCTGGGAACGAGCAGTACTTC	CASSLMGRLSGNEQYF
TRBV5-1	TRBJ2-1	.	TRBD2	TGCGCCAGCAGCTTTATAGCGGGAGATCTCGATGAGAAGTTCTTC	CASSFIAGDLDEKFF
TRBV29-1	TRBJ2-7	many	TRBD1	TGCAGCGCCTCGGACAGGGGACCCGACGAGCAGTACTTC	CSASDRGPDEQYF
TRBV20-1	TRBJ2-4	many	TRBD2	TGCAGTGCTAGAGACCCTAGCGGGAAGGAAGGCATTCAGTACTTC	CSARDPSGKEGIQYF
TRBV20-1	TRBJ2-5	many	TRBD1	TGCAGTGCTAGAGCCTGGGACAGCCAAGAGACCCAGTACTTC	CSARAWDSQETQYF
TRBV25-1	TRBJ2-7	many	TRBD2	TGTGCCAGCAGTGAATTAGGGACTAGCGGGCCCTCCTACGAGCAGTACTTC	CASSELGTSGPSYEQYF
TRBV5-5	TRBJ2-7	many	TRBD2	TGTGCCAGCACCCTGGAACTAGCGGGTTACGAGCAGTACTTC	CASTLELAGYEQYF
TRBV5-1	TRBJ2-7	many	.	TGCGCCAGCAGCCCGGGGATCGAGCAGTACTTC	CASSPGIEQYF
TRBV20-1	TRBJ2-7	many	TRBD1	TGCAGTGCAAGGGACAGGGGATGGCACGAGCAGTACTTC	CSARDRGWHEQYF
TRBV7-2	TRBJ1-6	many	TRBD1	TGTGCCAGCAGCTTGACAGGGGAGAATTCACCCCTCCACTTT	CASSLTGENSPLHF
TRBV9	TRBJ1-4	many	TRBD1	TGTGCCAGCAGCCCCCGACAGGGAAGGGGTAAGGGGCTCGGTGAAAAACTGTTTTTT	CASSPRQGRGKGLGEKLFF
TRBV5-1	TRBJ1-5	many	.	TGCGCCAGCAGCCTCTCCCAAAATCAGCCCCAGCATTTT	CASSLSQNQPQHF
TRBV7-3	TRBJ2-1	few	TRBD2	TGTGCCAGCAGCCTACTAGCGGGAGGGACGAAGAACAATGAGCAGTTCTTC	CASSLLAGGTKNNEQFF
TRBV29-1	TRBJ2-2	medium-sized	.	TGCAGCGTTTTTAAAGGGAACACCGGGGAGCTGTTTTTT	CSVFKGNTGELFF
TRBV9	TRBJ2-7	many	TRBD2	TGTGCCAGCAGCGAGACTAGCCCCTTGGGGAGCGAGCAGTACTTC	CASSETSPLGSEQYF
TRBV7-9	TRBJ2-5	many	.	TGTGCCAGCAGCCGCCCCTCCGAAGAGACCCAGTACTTC	CASSRPSEETQYF
TRBV27	TRBJ2-1	few	TRBD2	TGTGCCAGCAGTTTATCGATGAGAGGGCGGGAGGCGGATGAGCAGTTCTTC	CASSLSMRGREADEQFF
TRBV2	TRBJ2-5	many	.	TGTGCCAGCAGTGAGGAAGTTAGTCCTGGAGAGACCCAGTACTTC	CASSEEVSPGETQYF
TRBV6-5	TRBJ1-2	many	TRBD1	TGTGCCAGCAGAACGACAGGGAACTATGGCTACACCTTC	CASRTTGNYGYTF
TRBV15	TRBJ2-3	many	TRBD2	TGTGCCACCAGCAGAGAAGCGGGAGCCACAGATACGCAGTATTTT	CATSREAGATDTQYF
TRBV27	TRBJ2-2	.	TRBD2	TGTGCCAGCAGTTTAAGCGGGAGTGCCCCTACGAACACCGGGGAGCCGTTTTTT	CASSLSGSAPTNTGEPFF
TRBV24-1	TRBJ2-1	many	TRBD2	TGTGCCACCAGTGATTGGACTAGCGTAGATTCTAGTGAGCAGTTCTTC	CATSDWTSVDSSEQFF
TRBV20-1	TRBJ2-1	.	.	TGCAGTGCTAGGGCGGACTACGCTGAGCAGTTCTTC	CSARADYAEQFF
TRBV12-3/TRBV12-4	TRBJ1-1	many	.	TGTGCCAGTTTCGATGTCGGGGACACTGAAGCTTTCTTT	CASFDVGDTEAFF
TRBV7-9	TRBJ2-5	many	TRBD2	TGTGCCAGCAGCTTGTCGACTAGCGGGAGCTTCCAAGAGACCCAGTACTTC	CASSLSTSGSFQETQYF
TRBV10-3	TRBJ2-7	many	.	TGTGCCACGCAGACACAGACCTACGAGCAGTACTTC	CATQTQTYEQYF
TRBV18	TRBJ2-7	many	.	TGTGCCAGCTCACCAGGGGCCCCCCAGGACGAGCAGTACTTC	CASSPGAPQDEQYF
TRBV15	TRBJ1-1	many	.	TGTGCCACCAGCAGAGTGGGGGGCGCAGAAGCTTTCTTT	CATSRVGGAEAFF
TRBV28	TRBJ1-1	many	TRBD1	TGTGCCAGCAGTTGGGACAGGGGAAACACTGAAGCTTTCTTT	CASSWDRGNTEAFF
TRBV29-1	TRBJ2-3	few	TRBD1	TGCAGCGACAACAGGGGGCCTGGGACAGATACGCAGTATTTT	CSDNRGPGTDTQYF
TRBV7-8	TRBJ2-4	many	TRBD1	TGTGCCAGCAGCTATACTAACCGGGACAGGTCACGAGAGCCAGCCAAAAACATTCAGTACTTC	CASSYTNRDRSREPAKNIQYF
TRBV20-1	TRBJ1-5	many	.	TGCAGTGCTAGAGATCTAGGTCAGCCCCAGCATTTT	CSARDLGQPQHF
TRBV7-9	TRBJ2-1	many	.	TGTGCCAGCAGCTTTGTGCCAGTTGGAAGTGAGCAGTTCTTC	CASSFVPVGSEQFF
TRBV3-1	TRBJ2-7	many	.	TGTGCCAGCAGCCAAGCCCCAGGCGGCGAGCAGTACTTC	CASSQAPGGEQYF
TRBV6-1	TRBJ2-1	many	TRBD2	TGTGCCAGCAGGGACCTTACTAGCGGGCGGCGCTCCTACAATGAGCAGTTCTTC	CASRDLTSGRRSYNEQFF
TRBV9	TRBJ2-3	many	.	TGTGCCAGCAGCGTGACAGGTCTCTTGGATACGCAGTATTTT	CASSVTGLLDTQYF
TRBV4-2	TRBJ2-5	many	.	TGTGCCAGCAGCCAAGATCCGGGGACGGCGGCGCGCCAAGAGACCCAGTACTTC	CASSQDPGTAARQETQYF
TRBV5-1	TRBJ2-1	many	.	TGCGCCAGCGGGGACCGCTCCTACAATGAGCAGTTCTTC	CASGDRSYNEQFF
TRBV29-1	TRBJ2-2	many	TRBD1	TGCAGCGTTTCCGGGACAGCGAACACCGGGGAGCTGTTTTTT	CSVSGTANTGELFF
TRBV9	TRBJ2-1	many	TRBD2	TGTGCCAGCAACCCCCTAGCGGGAGGTGGCAATGAGCAGTTCTTC	CASNPLAGGGNEQFF
TRBV3-1	TRBJ2-3	many	.	TGTGCCAGCAGCCAAGGAATACAGGGCACAGATACGCAGTATTTT	CASSQGIQGTDTQYF
TRBV5-1	TRBJ1-6	many	.	TGCGCCAGCAGCGGGCCCGGGCTCTATAATTCACCCCTCCACTTT	CASSGPGLYNSPLHF
TRBV4-1	TRBJ2-1	.	TRBD2	TGCGCCAGCCACCCCCGGGCTAGCGGGATCGATGAGCAGTTCTTC	CASHPRASGIDEQFF
TRBV10-3	TRBJ1-6	many	.	TGTGCCATCAGCGGGGACTTCAATTCACCCCTCCACTTT	CAISGDFNSPLHF
TRBV7-2	TRBJ2-3	medium-sized	TRBD2	TGTGCCAGCAGCTCTTCTGAGACTAGCGGGAGCTGGGATACGCAGTATTTT	CASSSSETSGSWDTQYF
TRBV7-8	TRBJ2-7	.	.	TGTGCCAGCAGCGTACAGGGTCTCAACGAGCAGTACTTC	CASSVQGLNEQYF
TRBV12-3/TRBV12-4	TRBJ1-1	many	.	TGTGCCAGCAGTCAGCCCGACAAGTCCATGAACACTGAAGCTTTCTTT	CASSQPDKSMNTEAFF
TRBV20-1	TRBJ2-3	many	.	TGCAGTGCTACCGGGGGGCTAGTCCTAGATACGCAGTATTTT	CSATGGLVLDTQYF
TRBV4-1	TRBJ1-1	many	TRBD1	TGCGCCAGCAGCCAAGCCTGGGGGGACAGTAACACTGAAGCTTTCTTT	CASSQAWGDSNTEAFF
TRBV7-9	TRBJ1-2	.	.	TGTGCCAGCAGCCCATCGACAAGCTATGGCTACACCTTC	CASSPSTSYGYTF
TRBV25-1	TRBJ2-1	many	.	TGTGCCAGCAGTGCAAGGCCGTTCGGGACGTACAATGAGCAGTTCTTC	CASSARPFGTYNEQFF